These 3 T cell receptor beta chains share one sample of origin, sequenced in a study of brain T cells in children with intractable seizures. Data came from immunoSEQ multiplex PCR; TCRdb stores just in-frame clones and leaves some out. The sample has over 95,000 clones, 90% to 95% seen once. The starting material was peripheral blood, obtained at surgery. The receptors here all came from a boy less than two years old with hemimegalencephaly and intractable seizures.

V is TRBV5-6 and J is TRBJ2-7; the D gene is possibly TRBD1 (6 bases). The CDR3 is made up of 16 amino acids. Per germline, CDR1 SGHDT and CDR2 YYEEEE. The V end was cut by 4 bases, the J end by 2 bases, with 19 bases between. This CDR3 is CASSRTPGESAYEQYF. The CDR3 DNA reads TGTGCCAGCAGCCGGACCCCAGGGGAAAGTGCCTACGAGCAGTACTTC.

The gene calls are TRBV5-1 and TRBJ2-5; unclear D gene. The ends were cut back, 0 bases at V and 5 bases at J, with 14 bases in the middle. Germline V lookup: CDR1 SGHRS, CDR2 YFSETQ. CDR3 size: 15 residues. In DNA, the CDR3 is TGCGCCAGCAGCTTGGGGGGTACATGGCAGGAGACCCAGTACTTC. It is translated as CASSLGGTWQETQYF. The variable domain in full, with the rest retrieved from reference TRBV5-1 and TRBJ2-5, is KAGVTQTPRYLIKTRGQQVTLSCSPISGHRSVSWYQQTPGQGLQFLFEYFSETQRNKGNFPGRFSGRQFSNSRSEMNVSTLELGDSALYLCASSLGGTWQETQYFGPGTRLLVL.

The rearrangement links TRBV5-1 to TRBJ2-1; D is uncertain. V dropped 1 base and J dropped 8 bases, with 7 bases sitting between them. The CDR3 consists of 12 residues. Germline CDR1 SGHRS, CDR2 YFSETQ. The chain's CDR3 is CASSLMHDEQFF. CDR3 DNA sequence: TGCGCCAGCAGCTTGATGCATGATGAGCAGTTCTTC.